These 28 T cell receptor beta chains were sequenced from one sample in a study of shared clonotypes between healthy human individuals. CD45RO-negative, CCR7-selected cells formed the naive CD8 fraction, which excluded terminally differentiated effector memory CD45RA+ cells. Repertoires were generated with immunoSEQ multiplex PCR, while TCRdb's copy carries only in-frame clones and drops some. The table includes around 640,000 clones, approximately 96% detected once. The sample consisted of naive CD8+ T cells sorted from blood. These receptor sequences come from a woman under 40 in good health.

This clone turned up a few times. V and J are TRBV10-1 and TRBJ2-7; D unresolved. The CDR3 length is 13 residues. Per the germline V gene, CDR1 is WNHNN and CDR2 is SYGVQD (reference sequence). V lost 3 bases, J lost 4 bases, and 10 bases lay in between. In DNA form, the CDR3 reads TGCGCCAGCAGTGATATGGTCGGATACGAGCAGTACTTC. It translates to CASSDMVGYEQYF.

The chain has TRBV28 and TRBJ2-3; D call uncertain. Germline V CDR1 and CDR2: MDHEN, SYDVKM. The V and J ends lost 6 bases and 5 bases respectively, with 9 bases between them. CDR3 length: 12 amino acids. DNA for the CDR3: TGTGCCAGCAGCGCAGTGGGAGATACGCAGTATTTT. It specifies CASSAVGDTQYF.

The gene calls are TRBV5-1 and TRBJ2-1; TRBD2 matches at 10 bases. Germline V gene data show CDR1 as SGHRS and CDR2 as YFSETQ. The ends lost 3 bases at V and 9 bases at J; junction bases unmatched: 12. The CDR3 length is 16 residues. CDR3 amino acids: CASSWKREGLIGEQFF. In DNA form, the CDR3 reads TGCGCCAGCAGCTGGAAGCGGGAGGGCCTCATTGGTGAGCAGTTCTTC.

The chain recombines TRBV4-1 with TRBJ1-2; tentative D call: TRBD1 (5 bases). CDR1 MGHRA and CDR2 YSYEKL come from the germline V gene. V lost 0 bases to trimming and J lost 7 bases, with 12 bases between them. The length of the CDR3 is 14 residues. CDR3 sequence: CASSQDLRGAGYTF. DNA for the CDR3: TGCGCCAGCAGCCAAGATTTGAGGGGTGCTGGCTACACCTTC.

This chain joins TRBV27 and TRBJ2-7, with a tentative D call TRBD2 (5 bases). Trimming removed 3 bases from V and 3 bases from J, with 12 bases in between. This CDR3 has 14 amino acids. Germline V gene sequence: CDR1 MNHEY, CDR2 SMNVEV (reference sequence). The CDR3 sequence is CASSFPGIGYEQYF. The CDR3 region has the DNA TGTGCCAGCAGTTTCCCGGGGATCGGCTACGAGCAGTACTTC.

V usage is TRBV9 and J usage is TRBJ2-5; tentative D call: TRBD1 (7 bases). The ends were cut back, 4 bases at V and 13 bases at J, with 23 bases in the middle. CDR1 is SGDLS, CDR2 YYNGEE, per germline. This CDR3 has 14 amino acids. CDR3 residues: CASSTHRGWGVWYF. CDR3 in DNA: TGTGCCAGCAGCACACACAGGGGTTGGGGGGTCTGGTACTTC. Filled out from reference TRBV9 and TRBJ2-5, the complete variable domain reads DSGVTQTPKHLITATGQRVTLRCSPRSGDLSVYWYQQSLDQGLQFLIQYYNGEERAKGNILERFSAQQFPDLHSELNLSSLELGDSALYFCASSTHRGWGVWYFGPGTRLLVL.

The V call is TRBV5-6, the J call TRBJ2-3; TRBD2 matches at 13 bases. Losses at the gene ends were 4 bases for V and 3 bases for J; bases not matched to a gene: 8. The CDR3 totals 17 residues. CDR1 SGHDT and CDR2 YYEEEE come from the germline V gene. As DNA, the CDR3 is TGTGCCAGCAGCCTCGGACTAGCGGGAGTAAGAACAGATACGCAGTATTTT. Translation gives CASSLGLAGVRTDTQYF.

V usage is TRBV28 and J usage is TRBJ2-2; D gene uncertain. Trimming left V 6 bases short and J 9 bases short, with 17 bases between. The CDR3 has 14 amino acids. The germline CDR1 and CDR2 sequences are MDHEN and SYDVKM. CDR3 sequence reads: CASRMKKDPRELFF. CDR3 sequence (DNA): TGTGCCAGCAGGATGAAAAAGGACCCCCGGGAGCTGTTTTTT.

The chain carries TRBV11-2 and TRBJ2-3, with D unresolved. The CDR3 sequence is 16 residues long. The V gene's germline CDR1 is SGHAT and CDR2 FQNNGV. V lost 5 bases to trimming and J lost 1 base, with 16 bases between them. This CDR3 reads CASSPAWGTGTDTQYF. The CDR3 DNA is TGTGCCAGCAGCCCGGCGTGGGGAACAGGCACAGATACGCAGTATTTT.

CDR3 nucleotide sequence: TGTGCCAGCCGGGGGGCACTGAACACCGGGGAGCTGTTTTTT. As protein: CASRGALNTGELFF. This sequence joins TRBV27 and TRBJ2-2, with TRBD2 as a possible D gene (7 bases). Trimming cost V 8 bases and J 1 base, with 11 bases left between them. The CDR3 extends over 14 amino acids. Germline values: CDR1 MNHEY, CDR2 SMNVEV (reference sequence).

The rearrangement joins TRBV7-9 to TRBJ2-1; possibly TRBD1 for D (5 bases). Trimming stripped 5 bases from V and 2 bases from J, with 16 bases between. Germline-derived CDR1 and CDR2 are SEHNR and FQNEAQ (reference sequence). The CDR3 runs to 16 residues. The CDR3 DNA is TGTGCCAGCAGCCCGTCCAGGGTGGGTGCCTACAATGAGCAGTTCTTC. This sequence encodes CASSPSRVGAYNEQFF.

The chain joins TRBV11-2 to TRBJ2-5, with 10 bases matching TRBD1. The end of the DNA aligns better with TRBJ2-7, so the J call may be wrong. Germline values: CDR1 SGHAT, CDR2 FQNNGV. There are 14 residues in the CDR3. CDR3 residues: CASSQGTGVYEQYF. Written as DNA, the CDR3 is TGTGCCAGCAGCCAAGGGACAGGGGTCTACGAGCAGTACTTC.

The V and J genes are TRBV19 and TRBJ2-3, with 8 bases that match TRBD2. The CDR3 spans 17 residues. V dropped 5 bases and J dropped 3; count of bases not matched to a gene: 13. CDR1 is LNHDA, CDR2 SQIVND, per germline (reference sequence). Here the CDR3 reads CASSGHYGRAETDTQYF. For the CDR3, the DNA is TGTGCCAGTAGTGGCCACTACGGGAGGGCCGAGACAGATACGCAGTATTTT.

This sequence joins TRBV27 and TRBJ2-4, with 11 bases that match TRBD1. Germline CDR1 and CDR2: MNHEY and SMNVEV (reference sequence). The trim removed 5 bases at V and 3 bases at J, leaving 3 bases unmatched. CDR3 length: 15 amino acids. The CDR3 bases are TGTGCCAGCAGTGCCGGGACAGGGGGCAAAAACATTCAGTACTTC. It is translated as CASSAGTGGKNIQYF.

The V and J genes are TRBV9 and TRBJ1-2; maybe TRBD1 (6 bases). Per the germline V gene, CDR1 is SGDLS and CDR2 is YYNGEE. V shed 4 bases and J shed 5 bases, with 12 bases lying between them. The CDR3 consists of 13 residues. CDR3 coding DNA: TGTGCCAGCAGCCCCCGAGGGGGATATGGCTACACCTTC. Residues: CASSPRGGYGYTF.

V usage is TRBV11-2 and J usage is TRBJ2-7, with D hard to call. The length of the CDR3 is 14 residues. From germline, CDR1 is SGHAT and CDR2 FQNNGV. Trimming took 6 bases from V and 1 from J, leaving 13 bases between them. DNA of the CDR3: TGTGCCAGCAGTAGTGTTTCCGGATCCTACGAGCAGTACTTC. As protein: CASSSVSGSYEQYF.

The CDR3 DNA is TGTGCCAGCTCACCAGGGCCAGGGGGCCCCTATAGCAATCAGCCCCAGCATTTT. It codes for CASSPGPGGPYSNQPQHF. The genes are TRBV18 and TRBJ1-5, with 8 bases that match TRBD1. The germline gives CDR1 KGHSH, CDR2 LQKENI. Trimming at V came to 2 bases and at J to 0 bases, leaving 9 bases not matched to a gene. The CDR3 consists of 18 residues.

The chain uses TRBV4-1 and TRBJ1-1; D unresolved. Germline loops: CDR1 MGHRA, CDR2 YSYEKL. This CDR3 is 13 amino acids long. The V and J ends lost 4 bases and 1 base respectively, with 7 bases between them. CDR3 sequence reads: CASSLGRNTEAFF. The CDR3 coding sequence is TGCGCCAGCAGCCTCGGCAGGAACACTGAAGCTTTCTTT.

CDR3 in amino acids: CASSRGQERDQPQHF. Here the CDR3 DNA reads TGTGCCAGCAGCAGGGGACAGGAAAGAGATCAGCCCCAGCATTTT. The gene calls are TRBV2 and TRBJ1-5; 8 bases fit TRBD1. Germline loops: CDR1 SNHLY, CDR2 FYNNEI. Trimming took 6 bases from V and 5 from J; bases not matched to a gene: 9. This CDR3 has 15 residues. Looking up the rest from reference TRBV2 and TRBJ1-5 gives the full variable domain: EPEVTQTPSHQVTQMGQEVILRCVPISNHLYFYWYRQILGQKVEFLVSFYNNEISEKSEIFDDQFSVERPDGSNFTLKIRSTKLEDSAMYFCASSRGQERDQPQHFGDGTRLSIL.

The genes are TRBV27 and TRBJ1-2; perhaps TRBD1 as D (6 bases). Germline-derived CDR1 and CDR2 are MNHEY and SMNVEV (reference sequence). The CDR3 is made up of 16 amino acids. V lost 2 bases to trimming and J lost 4 bases, with 17 bases between them. The CDR3 DNA follows: TGTGCCAGCAGTTTACGCGGAACACAGGGTCCCTATGGCTACACCTTC. It codes for CASSLRGTQGPYGYTF.

The chain recombines TRBV6-1 with TRBJ2-5; the D gene could be TRBD1 or TRBD2 (6 bases each). Germline V gene lookup returns CDR1 MNHNS and CDR2 SASEGT. The CDR3 runs 15 residues. V shed 2 bases and J shed 5 bases, with 15 bases lying between them. Here the CDR3 reads CASSESGGAGETQYF. CDR3 bases: TGTGCCAGCAGTGAATCCGGGGGCGCGGGGGAGACCCAGTACTTC.

The chain is built from TRBV5-1 and TRBJ2-1; D may be TRBD1 or TRBD2 (5 bases each). The V end lost 4 bases, the J end lost 9 bases, and 11 bases lay between the germline ends. The CDR3 is 12 residues long. Germline CDR1 SGHRS, CDR2 YFSETQ. The CDR3: CASSPRGREQFF. In DNA form, the CDR3 reads TGCGCCAGCAGCCCCCGGGGACGTGAGCAGTTCTTC.

This chain links TRBV7-9 with TRBJ1-2, with unresolved D. The V end lost 1 base, the J end lost 2 bases, and 5 bases lay between the germline ends. The CDR3 covers 13 residues. Germline CDR1 is SEHNR and CDR2 is FQNEAQ (reference sequence). The CDR3 here is CASSLGTNYGYTF. The CDR3 coding sequence is TGTGCCAGCAGCTTAGGGACCAACTATGGCTACACCTTC.

The chain employs TRBV9 and TRBJ1-2, with 7 bases lining up with TRBD1. Germline trimming cut 3 bases from V and 1 base from J; bases unmatched to any gene: 9. CDR1 is SGDLS, CDR2 YYNGEE, per germline. The CDR3 length is 16 residues. The CDR3 sequence: CASSGWRDSLNYGYTF. The CDR3 bases are TGTGCCAGCAGCGGCTGGAGGGACAGCCTTAACTATGGCTACACCTTC.

The rearrangement joins TRBV28 to TRBJ1-5; possible D gene TRBD1, 5 bases. Germline CDR1 and CDR2: MDHEN and SYDVKM. V was pared by 9 bases and J by 0 bases, with 12 bases between. This CDR3 is built from 14 residues. The CDR3 sequence is CASRRDPSNQPQHF. The CDR3 DNA reads as TGTGCCAGTCGACGGGACCCTAGCAATCAGCCCCAGCATTTT.

The chain uses TRBV2 and TRBJ2-1; possibly TRBD1 for D (6 bases). There are 16 residues in the CDR3. From germline, CDR1 is SNHLY and CDR2 FYNNEI. Trimming removed 5 bases at V and 1 base at J, with 15 bases between. This chain's CDR3 is CASSPLGGWSYNEQFF. The CDR3 coding sequence is TGTGCCAGCAGTCCCTTAGGGGGATGGTCCTACAATGAGCAGTTCTTC. The variable domain in full, with the rest retrieved from reference TRBV2 and TRBJ2-1, is EPEVTQTPSHQVTQMGQEVILRCVPISNHLYFYWYRQILGQKVEFLVSFYNNEISEKSEIFDDQFSVERPDGSNFTLKIRSTKLEDSAMYFCASSPLGGWSYNEQFFGPGTRLTVL.

V gene TRBV5-5 combines with J gene TRBJ2-2; D perhaps matches TRBD1 (5 bases). The length of the CDR3 is 18 residues. Germline lookup yields CDR1 SGHKS and CDR2 YYEKEE (reference sequence). V lost 1 base and J 0 bases, leaving 16 bases between the germline ends. CDR3 loop: CASSLRSGSPSNTGELFF. CDR3 sequence (DNA): TGTGCCAGCAGCTTGAGGTCAGGGTCCCCTTCGAACACCGGGGAGCTGTTTTTT.

V usage is TRBV5-1 and J usage is TRBJ2-7; D might be TRBD1 (5 bases). V lost 0 bases and J 6 bases, leaving 13 bases between the germline ends. Per germline, CDR1 SGHRS and CDR2 YFSETQ. The length of the CDR3 is 14 residues. The CDR3: CASSLARAGTEQYF. CDR3 nucleotide sequence: TGCGCCAGCAGCTTGGCCAGGGCAGGCACCGAGCAGTACTTC.